The present TCR beta chain was sequenced within a study of cytomegalovirus exposure and HLA in healthy donors. Study-wide results and caveats: In a later analysis, a genetic analysis reported fewer productive-TCR N-insertions in an Asian-associated ancestry cluster than the cohort average. Cytomegalovirus-associated status was assigned to 150 to 200 TCR beta chains.

This clone was seen only once. The antigen remains undetermined. The study ran its PCR with 60 Vbeta and 13 Jbeta primers. Method: immunoSEQ multiplex PCR; TCRdb's copy keeps in-frame clones and lacks some. This table has 100,000 to 130,000 clones, roughly 80% appearing once. The length of the CDR3 is 16 residues. Between the trimmed V and J ends, which lost 6 bases and 11 bases, there was a span of 25 bases. Germline V gives CDR1 MDHEN, CDR2 SYDVKM. Sequencing was carried out using PBMCs. The receptor comes from a man in his thirties or forties in good health and CMV-seronegative. The rearrangement joins TRBV28 to TRBJ1-4; the D is unclear. CDR3: CASSSGEKATFGKLFF. CDR3 nucleotide sequence: TGTGCCAGCAGCTCGGGAGAGAAGGCTACCTTTGGGAAACTGTTTTTT.